One and the same sample provided the 31 T cell receptor beta chains below, sequenced in a study of blood T cell repertoires in COVID-19. Assay: immunoSEQ multiplex PCR; the TCRdb copy retains only in-frame clones and omits some. The top ten hold nearly 0.95% of the sample, which has some 150,000 clones, roughly 86% seen once. Sequencing was performed on peripheral blood. These receptors came from a woman aged 45-60 years with acute or convalescent COVID-19.

The chain employs TRBV21-1 and TRBJ1-1; the table calls TRBD1, which could not be checked here. TRBV21-1 is a recognized pseudogene. This CDR3 spans 17 amino acids. The chain's CDR3 is CASSAEQGRSMNTEAFF. The CDR3 nucleotides are TGTGCCAGCAGCGCAGAACAGGGGCGGTCCATGAACACTGAAGCTTTCTTT.

In this sample, this clone turned up a few times. The rearrangement uses TRBV4-1 and TRBJ1-3; TRBD1 matches 8 bases. Germline CDR1 and CDR2: MGHRA and YSYEKL. The CDR3 runs to 17 residues. V lost 5 bases to trimming and J lost 1 base; unmatched junction nucleotides: 10. The CDR3 coding sequence is TGCGCCAGCAGCTCCCAGCCAGGGGGCAATTCTGGAAACACCATATATTTT. Protein product: CASSSQPGGNSGNTIYF.

This sequence joins TRBV5-1 and TRBJ1-4; 8 nucleotides agree with TRBD1. J gave up 6 bases and V 4 bases, and 8 bases lay outside the gene matches. The CDR3 spans 15 residues. Per germline, CDR1 SGHRS and CDR2 YFSETQ. This CDR3 reads CASSLGQGWDEKLFF. The DNA of the CDR3 is TGCGCCAGCAGCCTCGGACAGGGCTGGGATGAAAAACTGTTTTTT.

The V call is TRBV5-1, the J call TRBJ1-2, with D maybe TRBD1 (6 bases). With 1 base removed from V and 0 bases from J, the gap between germline ends came to 13 bases. Germline V lookup: CDR1 SGHRS, CDR2 YFSETQ. This CDR3 spans 16 amino acids. CDR3 coding DNA: TGCGCCAGCAGCTTGACGGACAGCAAGTCTAACTATGGCTACACCTTC. Its translation: CASSLTDSKSNYGYTF.

The V gene is TRBV7-9, the J gene TRBJ2-6, with D possibly matching TRBD1 (6 bases). There are 17 residues in the CDR3. With 7 bases removed from V and 0 bases from J, the gap between germline ends came to 16 bases. The germline V gene has CDR1 SEHNR and CDR2 FQNEAQ (reference sequence). In DNA form, the CDR3 reads TGTGCCAGCACGGCGACCAGGGACAACTCTGGGGCCAACGTCCTGACTTTC. This translates into CASTATRDNSGANVLTF.

The V call is TRBV28, the J call TRBJ2-7, with 10 bases matching TRBD1. CDR1 is MDHEN, CDR2 SYDVKM, per germline. The length of the CDR3 is 15 residues. The V and J ends lost 6 bases and 4 bases, in that order; junction bases with no gene match: 9. The CDR3 here is CASSPPLDRGYEQYF. The CDR3 nucleotides read TGTGCCAGCAGCCCTCCGCTGGACAGGGGGTACGAGCAGTACTTC. Full variable domain (remainder filled in from reference TRBV28 and TRBJ2-7): DVKVTQSSRYLVKRTGEKVFLECVQDMDHENMFWYRQDPGLGLRLIYFSYDVKMKEKGDIPEGYSVSREKKERFSLILESASTNQTSMYLCASSPPLDRGYEQYFGPGTRLTVT.

This clone was counted only a few times. V gene TRBV7-9 combines with J gene TRBJ1-3; TRBD1 agrees at 9 bases. This CDR3 is 15 amino acids long. Germline CDR1 reads SEHNR; CDR2 reads FQNEAQ (reference sequence). After removal of 7 bases from V and 8 bases from J, the junction contained 12 bases not matched to a gene. The CDR3 loop reads CASTPGTGLLDTIYF. DNA of the CDR3: TGTGCCAGCACACCCGGGACAGGGTTGTTAGACACCATATATTTT.

The chain combines TRBV5-4 with TRBJ2-4, with 11 positions matching TRBD2. CDR1 and CDR2 (germline): SGHNT, YYREEE (reference sequence). This CDR3 has 18 residues. With V trimmed by 3 bases and J by 1 base, 9 bases remained unmatched. In nucleotides, the CDR3 is TGTGCCAGCAGCTACCGACTAGCGGGGTTGGGGGCCAAAAACATTCAGTACTTC. It codes for CASSYRLAGLGAKNIQYF.

The genes are TRBV2 and TRBJ1-2, with D perhaps matching TRBD1 (5 bases). Trimming cost V 7 bases and J 4 bases, with 13 bases left between them. Germline CDR1 SNHLY, CDR2 FYNNEI. The CDR3 is 13 residues long. CDR3 coding DNA: TGTGCCAGCACCGGAGGGGTTATCTATGGCTACACCTTC. This sequence encodes CASTGGVIYGYTF. Full variable domain (outside the CDR3, taken from reference TRBV2 and TRBJ1-2): EPEVTQTPSHQVTQMGQEVILRCVPISNHLYFYWYRQILGQKVEFLVSFYNNEISEKSEIFDDQFSVERPDGSNFTLKIRSTKLEDSAMYFCASTGGVIYGYTFGSGTRLTVV.

The J gene is TRBJ2-2, the V gene TRBV3-1 (or the pseudogene TRBV3-2); the D gene is possibly TRBD1 (5 bases). The CDR3 is 14 residues long. Germline lookup yields CDR1 LGHDT and CDR2 YNNKEL (reference sequence). The ends were cut back, 0 bases at V and 6 bases at J, with 8 bases in the middle. The CDR3 nucleotides read TGTGCCAGCAGCCAAGATATCAGGGCCGGGGAGCTGTTTTTT. This encodes CASSQDIRAGELFF.

V is TRBV5-1 and J is TRBJ1-3; D uncertain. Trimming took 1 base from V and 2 from J, leaving 10 bases between them. Per germline, CDR1 SGHRS and CDR2 YFSETQ. The CDR3 is made up of 15 amino acids. As DNA, the CDR3 is TGCGCCAGCAGCTTGAGCGGGGTAGCTGGAAACACCATATATTTT. Translating it yields CASSLSGVAGNTIYF.

The V call is TRBV6-5, the J call TRBJ2-4; tentatively, D is TRBD1 (6 bases). Germline lookup yields CDR1 MNHEY and CDR2 SVGAGI. V was shortened by 6 bases and J by 6 bases, with 15 bases between the two germline ends. This CDR3 region has 14 residues. CDR3 region: CASRDTGIGNIQYF. The CDR3 DNA sequence: TGTGCCAGCAGAGATACAGGGATCGGAAACATTCAGTACTTC.

Comment on this clone: The junction differs from germline at one of its ends, possibly a read error. This chain joins TRBV25-1 and TRBJ1-2; D is possibly TRBD1 (6 bases). The CDR3 totals 13 residues. CDR1 is MGHDK, CDR2 SYGVNS, per germline. The CDR3, as DNA: TGTGCCAGCACTGAAGGGGGGAATTATGGCTACACCTTC. This codes for CASTEGGNYGYTF.

This clone has only a few counts. The sample carries other DNA sequences with the same CDR3. The chain is built from TRBV7-9 and TRBJ2-7, with 7 bases identical to TRBD1. J was trimmed by 5 bases and V by 3 bases; bases with no gene match: 1. From germline, CDR1 is SEHNR and CDR2 FQNEAQ (reference sequence). This CDR3 contains 12 residues. In DNA form, the CDR3 reads TGTGCCAGCAGCTTCGACAGGGACGAGCAGTACTTC. Amino acid sequence: CASSFDRDEQYF.

J is TRBJ2-3 and V is TRBV10-1, with 10 bases matching TRBD1. Germline V gene data show CDR1 as WNHNN and CDR2 as SYGVQD (reference sequence). Losses at the gene ends were 5 bases for V and 2 bases for J; bases not matched to a gene: 4. The CDR3 contains 15 residues. In DNA, the CDR3 is TGCGCCAGCAGTCGGGACAGGGGTACCACAGATACGCAGTATTTT. This translates into CASSRDRGTTDTQYF.

The chain couples TRBV5-1 to TRBJ1-2; D is ambiguous. CDR1 and CDR2 (germline): SGHRS, YFSETQ. This CDR3 is built from 16 residues. Between the trimmed V and J ends, which lost 1 base and 1 base, there was a span of 14 bases. In nucleotides, the CDR3 is TGCGCCAGCAGCTTGAGCAGCGACCTTAATAACTATGGCTACACCTTC. Its protein product is CASSLSSDLNNYGYTF.

The chain links TRBV18 to TRBJ2-7; TRBD1 matches at 10 bases. The CDR3 extends over 15 amino acids. Germline V gives CDR1 KGHSH, CDR2 LQKENI. V lost 3 bases to trimming and J lost 3 bases; unmatched junction nucleotides: 5. CDR3 in amino acids: CASSPSGQGSYEQYF. The CDR3 nucleotides are TGTGCCAGCTCACCGTCGGGACAGGGGAGCTACGAGCAGTACTTC.

CDR3 in amino acids: CASKVDWTYEQYF. The DNA of the CDR3 is TGTGCCAGCAAAGTGGACTGGACCTACGAGCAGTACTTC. The rearrangement uses TRBV2 and TRBJ2-7; TRBD2 is a possible D gene (5 bases). The CDR3 runs to 13 residues. The ends were cut back, 7 bases at V and 2 bases at J, with 12 bases in the middle. Germline CDR1 reads SNHLY; CDR2 reads FYNNEI.

The chain links TRBV7-3 to TRBJ1-5; 7 bases agree with TRBD1. Germline CDR1 is SGHTA and CDR2 is FQGTGA. The length of the CDR3 is 15 residues. V lost 5 bases and J lost 4; bases outside the gene matches: 8. CDR3 coding DNA: TGTGCCAGCAGCCCTGGGACAGAGTATAATCAGCCCCAGCATTTT. It yields the protein CASSPGTEYNQPQHF.

This clone was picked up a small number of times. V and J are TRBV7-9 and TRBJ1-1; D uncertain. Between the trimmed V and J ends, which lost 4 bases and 1 base, there was a span of 7 bases. This CDR3 contains 13 residues. Germline CDR1 and CDR2: SEHNR and FQNEAQ (reference sequence). CDR3 residues: CASSSPQNTEAFF. Written as DNA, the CDR3 is TGTGCCAGCAGCTCCCCCCAGAACACTGAAGCTTTCTTT.

V is TRBV6-6 and J is TRBJ2-1; tentative D call: TRBD2 (5 bases). Trimming stripped 2 bases from V and 8 bases from J, with 16 bases between. This CDR3 is built from 15 residues. Germline CDR1 reads MNHNY; CDR2 reads SVGAGI (reference sequence). CDR3 DNA: TGTGCCAGCAGTTACAGAACCCCTACTAGGGATGAGCAGTTCTTC. Translated, it gives CASSYRTPTRDEQFF.

This chain connects TRBV3-1 (or the pseudogene TRBV3-2) to TRBJ1-2; 7 bases are shared with TRBD1. Germline CDR1 and CDR2: LGHDT and YNNKEL (reference sequence). The CDR3 consists of 13 residues. Trimming took 0 bases from V and 7 from J; bases not matched to a gene: 2. CDR3 protein: CASSQEGGVGYTF. The CDR3, as DNA: TGTGCCAGCAGCCAAGAAGGGGGCGTTGGCTACACCTTC.

The rearrangement links TRBV3-1 (or the pseudogene TRBV3-2) to TRBJ1-2; possible D gene TRBD1, 6 bases. The CDR3 consists of 16 residues. The V and J ends lost 3 bases and 2 bases respectively, with 16 bases between them. Germline V gene data show CDR1 as LGHDT and CDR2 as YNNKEL (reference sequence). CDR3 DNA: TGTGCCAGCAGCCATACTGCCGGGACACGGAACTATGGCTACACCTTC. Translated, it gives CASSHTAGTRNYGYTF.

The chain combines TRBV9 with TRBJ2-2; possibly TRBD1 for D (5 bases). CDR3 size: 13 residues. Trimming shortened V by 4 bases and J by 6 bases, and 10 bases separated the two germline ends. Germline V gene data show CDR1 as SGDLS and CDR2 as YYNGEE. CDR3 region: CASSSGSSGELFF. The CDR3, as DNA: TGTGCCAGCAGCTCAGGGTCCTCCGGGGAGCTGTTTTTT.

V and J are TRBV10-3 and TRBJ1-2; TRBD1 aligns across 8 bases. The CDR3 is 15 residues long. CDR1 ENHRY and CDR2 SYGVKD come from the germline V gene. Germline trimming cut 0 bases from V and 2 bases from J; bases unmatched to any gene: 2. As DNA, the CDR3 is TGTGCCATCAGTGAGTCGGGGACAGGCAACTATGGCTACACCTTC. It encodes CAISESGTGNYGYTF.

This clone came up once. V usage is TRBV6-5 and J usage is TRBJ2-3, with D hard to call. CDR1 and CDR2 from the germline V gene are MNHEY and SVGAGI. Trimming cost V 6 bases and J 6 bases, with 7 bases left between them. This CDR3 has 11 residues. For the CDR3, the DNA is TGTGCCAGCAGCCGTTCCGATACGCAGTATTTT. Its protein is CASSRSDTQYF.

The chain is built from TRBV2 and TRBJ2-6; D unclear. Trimming cost V 3 bases and J 0 bases, with 12 bases left between them. Looked up from germline, CDR1 is SNHLY and CDR2 is FYNNEI. The length of the CDR3 is 17 residues. CDR3 region: CASSDPSNISGANVLTF. Here the CDR3 DNA reads TGTGCCAGCAGTGATCCCTCTAATATCTCTGGGGCCAACGTCCTGACTTTC.

The chain uses TRBV5-1 and TRBJ1-1; 7 nucleotides agree with TRBD1. The V gene end was trimmed by 0 bases and the J gene end by 5 bases; junction bases not matched to a gene: 4. The CDR3 has 14 amino acids. Germline V gene lookup returns CDR1 SGHRS and CDR2 YFSETQ. CDR3 coding DNA: TGCGCCAGCAGCTTGGATACAGGGGAGACTGAAGCTTTCTTT. Protein product: CASSLDTGETEAFF.

As concerns this clone: At the DNA level, this CDR3 is encoded by other sequences in the same sample as well. The rearrangement links TRBV6-5 to TRBJ1-1; possible D gene TRBD1, 5 bases. V was trimmed by 4 bases and J by 1 base, leaving 7 bases between them. Per germline, CDR1 MNHEY and CDR2 SVGAGI. The CDR3 sequence is 13 residues long. Here the CDR3 DNA reads TGTGCCAGCAGTTTTGGACAGAACACTGAAGCTTTCTTT. Translating gives CASSFGQNTEAFF.

The genes are TRBV6-5 and TRBJ2-7; 7 bases fit TRBD1. The CDR3 has 16 residues. Trimming took 0 bases from V and 3 from J; bases not matched to a gene: 8. Germline V gene lookup returns CDR1 MNHEY and CDR2 SVGAGI. The CDR3 region is CASSYSAQGNLYEQYF. Here the CDR3 DNA reads TGTGCCAGCAGTTACTCTGCACAGGGGAACCTCTACGAGCAGTACTTC.

The chain carries TRBV7-9 and TRBJ2-1; 8 nucleotides agree with TRBD2. Germline lookup yields CDR1 SEHNR and CDR2 FQNEAQ (reference sequence). Losses at the gene ends were 3 bases for V and 4 bases for J; bases not matched to a gene: 2. CDR3 size: 14 residues. Here the CDR3 reads CASSFSGDYNEQFF. The CDR3, as DNA: TGTGCCAGCAGCTTTAGCGGGGATTACAATGAGCAGTTCTTC.